This paragraph reports one TCR beta chain. In the authors' methods: Cell counts per sample came from amplifying reference gene primers. The repertoire was sequenced with immunoSEQ multiplex PCR; TCRdb's copy has only in-frame clones and lacks some. That table gives V, J and clone size, and the DNA gave D and trimming. The sample lists approximately 69,000 clones, 60% to 80% seen once, with 16% in the top ten. The data are from a study of blood T cell repertoires in COVID-19. Turning to the study itself: COVID-19 samples from acute and convalescent phases originated in the United States, Italy and Spain. The analysed material was cDNA or gDNA that came from T cells, B-cell-depleted T cells, or PBMCs.

Sequenced input: peripheral blood. This receptor was identified in a man between 60 and 75 years old with acute or convalescent COVID-19.

CDR3 loop: CASSIRGPGNEQFF. The CDR3 nucleotides are TGCGCCAGCAGCATTAGGGGCCCGGGCAATGAGCAGTTCTTC. This chain connects TRBV5-1 to TRBJ2-1; a possible D gene is TRBD1 (5 bases). Trimming removed 4 bases at V and 6 bases at J, with 14 bases between. The CDR3 is 14 residues long. Germline-derived CDR1 and CDR2 are SGHRS and YFSETQ.